This paragraph covers one T cell receptor beta chain sequence. The antigen remains unidentified. As to time point: newly diagnosed GD, antithyroid drugs for less than 3 months. RNA isolated from PBMCs was used to make the TCR library. This specimen comes from a study of regulatory T cells in long-lasting Graves disease. Study outcomes and limitations: Few sampled subjects may have lowered accuracy.

Through Arm-PCR of CDR3 regions and iRepertoire HTBI primers, TCR beta libraries were built. TCRdb reanalysed the multiplex PCR reads using MiXCR and keeps one entry per CDR3 protein. The sample shows a few hundred thousand distinct CDR3 sequences, approximately 12% of them seen only once. Germline CDR1 is SEHNR and CDR2 is FQNEAQ (reference sequence). The CDR3 loop spans 14 amino acids. The V gene lost 4 bases and the J gene lost 4 bases, with 11 bases spanning the gap. This same sample was also part of a study on T cells in Graves' hyperthyroidism and ophthalmopathy.

This clonotype originated in a woman between 18 and 29 years old with Graves disease. The starting material was peripheral blood mononuclear cells (PBMCs), obtained at new diagnosis, from a patient treated with antithyroid drugs. This chain joins TRBV7-9 and TRBJ1-5; D is unclear. The CDR3 DNA follows: TGTGCCAGCAGCTACGACTGGGAGAATCAGCCCCAGCATTTT. Its translation: CASSYDWENQPQHF.